A selection of T cell receptor beta chains follows, all from one sample in a study of spatial heterogeneity in lung cancer. Each CDR3 protein is one row after TCRdb ran MiXCR on the 5' RACE reads. The sample consists of tens of thousands of distinct CDR3 sequences, 6% to 7% of them appearing once. The material sequenced was PBMCs, taken at surgery. The receptors originated from a female donor with early-stage non-small cell lung cancer. The CDR3 runs from the conserved cysteine through the conserved F or W. The D gene is left open where the match is weak. Clone size appears in some rows only: once, few, many, or a class for an expanded clone.

clone size: few; V gene: TRBV2; D gene: NA; J gene: TRBJ1-5; CDR3 protein: CASSASGNQPQHF; CDR3 DNA: TGTGCCAGCAGCGCGTCAGGGAATCAGCCCCAGCATTTT
clone size: many; V gene: TRBV6-5; D gene: NA; J gene: TRBJ1-2; CDR3 protein: CASSTDRTYGYTF; CDR3 DNA: TGTGCCAGCAGTACCGACAGAACTTATGGCTACACCTTC
clone size: many; V gene: TRBV4-1; D gene: TRBD2; J gene: TRBJ2-5; CDR3 protein: CASSQGGTSGDWRTQYF; CDR3 DNA: TGCGCCAGCAGCCAAGGAGGGACTAGCGGGGACTGGCGGACCCAGTACTTC
clone size: few; V gene: TRBV10-1; D gene: NA; J gene: TRBJ1-1; CDR3 protein: CASAENSDTEAFF; CDR3 DNA: TGCGCCAGCGCGGAAAACTCGGACACTGAAGCTTTCTTT
clone size: many; V gene: TRBV19; D gene: NA; J gene: TRBJ2-7; CDR3 protein: CASSPPGTFSYEQYF; CDR3 DNA: TGTGCCAGTAGCCCCCCCGGGACCTTCTCCTACGAGCAGTACTTC
clone size: many; V gene: TRBV24-1; D gene: NA; J gene: TRBJ2-3; CDR3 protein: CATSALLQGSTDTQYF; CDR3 DNA: TGTGCCACCAGTGCCCTTTTACAGGGTAGCACAGATACGCAGTATTTT
clone size: many; V gene: TRBV6-2/TRBV6-3; D gene: NA; J gene: TRBJ2-3; CDR3 protein: CASSYGGAMGDTQYF; CDR3 DNA: TGTGCCAGCAGTTACGGCGGGGCGATGGGAGATACGCAGTATTTT
clone size: many; V gene: TRBV20-1; D gene: NA; J gene: TRBJ1-1; CDR3 protein: CSAREPQVLDTEAFF; CDR3 DNA: TGCAGTGCTAGAGAGCCCCAGGTCCTGGACACTGAAGCTTTCTTT
clone size: NA; V gene: TRBV12-3/TRBV12-4; D gene: NA; J gene: TRBJ1-5; CDR3 protein: CASSLGVGNQPQHF; CDR3 DNA: TGTGCCAGCAGCCTAGGGGTAGGCAATCAGCCCCAGCATTTT
clone size: many; V gene: TRBV19; D gene: NA; J gene: TRBJ2-7; CDR3 protein: CASSILGSYDEQYF; CDR3 DNA: TGTGCCAGTAGTATCTTGGGATCTTACGACGAGCAGTACTTC
clone size: many; V gene: TRBV29-1; D gene: NA; J gene: TRBJ1-1; CDR3 protein: CSVLMGGTEAFF; CDR3 DNA: TGCAGCGTTCTGATGGGGGGCACTGAAGCTTTCTTT
clone size: NA; V gene: TRBV24-1; D gene: NA; J gene: TRBJ1-5; CDR3 protein: CATSDSRGHSLLSNQPQHF; CDR3 DNA: TGTGCCACCAGTGATTCAAGAGGACATTCCCTACTTAGCAATCAGCCCCAGCATTTT
clone size: few; V gene: TRBV12-3/TRBV12-4; D gene: NA; J gene: TRBJ1-2; CDR3 protein: CASRSLSIPYGYTF; CDR3 DNA: TGTGCCAGCAGGTCCCTTTCCATACCTTATGGCTACACCTTC
clone size: many; V gene: TRBV6-6; D gene: NA; J gene: TRBJ1-5; CDR3 protein: CASSRTDPEDQPQHF; CDR3 DNA: TGTGCCAGCTCTAGGACAGACCCAGAGGATCAGCCCCAGCATTTT
clone size: many; V gene: TRBV28; D gene: NA; J gene: TRBJ2-3; CDR3 protein: CASRPTALDTQYF; CDR3 DNA: TGTGCCAGCAGACCCACCGCGCTAGATACGCAGTATTTT
clone size: NA; V gene: TRBV20-1; D gene: NA; J gene: TRBJ1-3; CDR3 protein: CSARQLGTPAHSGNTIYF; CDR3 DNA: TGCAGTGCCCGACAACTCGGGACACCTGCCCACTCTGGAAACACCATATATTTT
clone size: NA; V gene: TRBV10-3; D gene: NA; J gene: TRBJ1-5; CDR3 protein: CAISDRDQPQHF; CDR3 DNA: TGTGCCATCAGTGACAGGGATCAGCCCCAGCATTTT
clone size: many; V gene: TRBV14; D gene: NA; J gene: TRBJ1-2; CDR3 protein: CASSRMSKSGGYTF; CDR3 DNA: TGTGCCAGCAGCCGTATGAGTAAATCAGGCGGCTACACCTTC
clone size: few; V gene: TRBV5-4; D gene: NA; J gene: TRBJ1-6; CDR3 protein: CASSLGSRVNSPLHF; CDR3 DNA: TGTGCCAGCAGCTTGGGATCCAGGGTTAATTCACCCCTCCACTTT
clone size: NA; V gene: TRBV18; D gene: NA; J gene: TRBJ2-3; CDR3 protein: CASSPSPGIVPDTQYF; CDR3 DNA: TGTGCCAGCTCACCTTCCCCGGGCATCGTCCCAGATACGCAGTATTTT
clone size: many; V gene: TRBV29-1; D gene: NA; J gene: TRBJ1-1; CDR3 protein: CSVGALGIDAEAFF; CDR3 DNA: TGCAGCGTTGGGGCTCTGGGAATAGACGCTGAAGCTTTCTTT
clone size: many; V gene: TRBV5-4; D gene: TRBD1; J gene: TRBJ1-1; CDR3 protein: CASRPNRGFDTEAFF; CDR3 DNA: TGTGCCAGCAGGCCAAACAGGGGATTTGACACTGAAGCTTTCTTT
clone size: few; V gene: TRBV9; D gene: TRBD1; J gene: TRBJ2-1; CDR3 protein: CASSPRDSSYNEQFF; CDR3 DNA: TGTGCCAGCAGCCCCCGGGACAGCTCCTACAATGAGCAGTTCTTC
clone size: many; V gene: TRBV20-1; D gene: TRBD1; J gene: TRBJ1-5; CDR3 protein: CSATGQGQPQHF; CDR3 DNA: TGCAGTGCGACAGGGCAGGGTCAGCCCCAGCATTTT
clone size: NA; V gene: TRBV18; D gene: NA; J gene: TRBJ2-7; CDR3 protein: CASSLDREQYF; CDR3 DNA: TGTGCCAGCTCACTAGACAGGGAGCAGTACTTC
clone size: few; V gene: TRBV12-3/TRBV12-4; D gene: NA; J gene: TRBJ2-1; CDR3 protein: CASSFLRGSERSNEQFF; CDR3 DNA: TGTGCCAGCAGTTTTCTTCGGGGCAGTGAGAGGTCCAATGAGCAGTTCTTC
clone size: few; V gene: TRBV20-1; D gene: NA; J gene: TRBJ1-5; CDR3 protein: CSARDSSGQGLNQPQHF; CDR3 DNA: TGCAGTGCTAGAGATTCTAGTGGGCAGGGCCTAAATCAGCCCCAGCATTTT
clone size: many; V gene: TRBV4-1; D gene: TRBD2; J gene: TRBJ2-3; CDR3 protein: CASSQDGTSGTTDTQYF; CDR3 DNA: TGCGCCAGCAGCCAAGATGGGACTAGCGGAACCACAGATACGCAGTATTTT
clone size: NA; V gene: TRBV10-3; D gene: NA; J gene: TRBJ2-5; CDR3 protein: CAISASDWGQETQYF; CDR3 DNA: TGTGCCATCAGTGCCTCTGACTGGGGGCAAGAGACCCAGTACTTC
clone size: many; V gene: TRBV29-1; D gene: NA; J gene: TRBJ1-1; CDR3 protein: CSVPLETEAFF; CDR3 DNA: TGCAGCGTTCCCCTGGAAACTGAAGCTTTCTTT
clone size: many; V gene: TRBV12-3/TRBV12-4; D gene: NA; J gene: TRBJ2-3; CDR3 protein: CASIPSVQAKRDTQYF; CDR3 DNA: TGTGCCAGCATCCCCTCTGTCCAGGCCAAAAGAGATACGCAGTATTTT
clone size: NA; V gene: TRBV10-3; D gene: TRBD1; J gene: TRBJ1-5; CDR3 protein: CAINEDREGQPQHF; CDR3 DNA: TGTGCCATCAACGAAGACAGGGAAGGACAGCCCCAGCATTTT
clone size: many; V gene: TRBV6-6; D gene: NA; J gene: TRBJ2-7; CDR3 protein: CASRPRAGGSYEQYF; CDR3 DNA: TGTGCCAGCAGGCCTAGAGCAGGGGGGTCCTACGAGCAGTACTTC
clone size: many; V gene: TRBV2; D gene: NA; J gene: TRBJ1-6; CDR3 protein: CASSANGVVSPLHF; CDR3 DNA: TGTGCCAGCAGTGCAAACGGGGTGGTGTCACCCCTCCACTTT
clone size: many; V gene: TRBV20-1; D gene: NA; J gene: TRBJ1-2; CDR3 protein: CSAGGSYGYTF; CDR3 DNA: TGCAGTGCTGGGGGGAGCTATGGCTACACCTTC
clone size: many; V gene: TRBV6-2/TRBV6-3; D gene: NA; J gene: TRBJ2-3; CDR3 protein: CASSYTTDTQYF; CDR3 DNA: TGTGCCAGCAGTTACACCACAGATACGCAGTATTTT
clone size: many; V gene: TRBV5-5; D gene: NA; J gene: TRBJ2-2; CDR3 protein: CASSLYGGRRSTGELFF; CDR3 DNA: TGTGCCAGCAGCTTGTACGGGGGCCGGAGAAGCACCGGGGAGCTGTTTTTT
clone size: many; V gene: TRBV3-2; D gene: NA; J gene: TRBJ2-7; CDR3 protein: CASSQEVRYEQYF; CDR3 DNA: TGTGCCAGCAGCCAAGAGGTACGGTACGAGCAGTACTTC
clone size: NA; V gene: TRBV2; D gene: TRBD2; J gene: TRBJ2-5; CDR3 protein: CASSEAPAGTQETQYF; CDR3 DNA: TGTGCCAGCAGTGAAGCACCAGCGGGGACCCAAGAGACCCAGTACTTC
clone size: NA; V gene: TRBV7-9; D gene: NA; J gene: TRBJ2-4; CDR3 protein: CASSSLQGGLAKNIQYF; CDR3 DNA: TGTGCCAGCAGCTCCTTACAGGGCGGCCTAGCCAAAAACATTCAGTACTTC
clone size: many; V gene: TRBV7-9; D gene: TRBD2; J gene: TRBJ2-1; CDR3 protein: CASSRSGVNEQFF; CDR3 DNA: TGTGCCAGCAGCCGAAGCGGGGTTAATGAGCAGTTCTTC
clone size: many; V gene: TRBV2; D gene: NA; J gene: TRBJ2-2; CDR3 protein: CASREYTGELFF; CDR3 DNA: TGTGCCAGCAGAGAGTACACCGGGGAGCTGTTTTTT
clone size: many; V gene: TRBV18; D gene: NA; J gene: TRBJ1-2; CDR3 protein: CASSPPARDGYTF; CDR3 DNA: TGTGCCAGCTCACCACCGGCCAGGGACGGCTACACCTTC
clone size: NA; V gene: TRBV7-9; D gene: TRBD1; J gene: TRBJ1-3; CDR3 protein: CASSWGQTISGNTIYF; CDR3 DNA: TGTGCCAGCAGCTGGGGACAGACGATCTCTGGAAACACCATATATTTT
clone size: NA; V gene: TRBV2; D gene: TRBD2; J gene: TRBJ2-3; CDR3 protein: CASSISGGQDTQYF; CDR3 DNA: TGTGCCAGCAGTATCAGCGGGGGGCAGGATACGCAGTATTTT
clone size: few; V gene: TRBV11-3; D gene: TRBD2; J gene: TRBJ2-7; CDR3 protein: CASSLDGGGNYEQYF; CDR3 DNA: TGTGCCAGCAGCTTAGACGGCGGGGGGAACTACGAGCAGTACTTC
clone size: few; V gene: TRBV3-1; D gene: TRBD2; J gene: TRBJ2-1; CDR3 protein: CASSQLAGHNEQFF; CDR3 DNA: TGTGCCAGCAGCCAGCTAGCGGGGCACAATGAGCAGTTCTTC
clone size: many; V gene: TRBV7-2; D gene: NA; J gene: TRBJ1-4; CDR3 protein: CASSPGRGNEKLFF; CDR3 DNA: TGTGCCAGCAGCCCTGGCCGGGGTAATGAAAAACTGTTTTTT
clone size: many; V gene: TRBV14; D gene: TRBD1; J gene: TRBJ1-1; CDR3 protein: CASSPRRDSRAFF; CDR3 DNA: TGTGCCAGCAGCCCACGGAGGGACAGTAGGGCTTTCTTT
clone size: many; V gene: TRBV27; D gene: TRBD1; J gene: TRBJ2-6; CDR3 protein: CASSRDRGANVLTF; CDR3 DNA: TGTGCCAGCAGCAGGGACAGGGGAGCCAACGTCCTGACTTTC
clone size: NA; V gene: TRBV5-1; D gene: TRBD1; J gene: TRBJ1-5; CDR3 protein: CASSPGTGQRFNQPQHF; CDR3 DNA: TGCGCCAGCAGCCCCGGGACAGGACAACGATTTAATCAGCCCCAGCATTTT
clone size: NA; V gene: TRBV7-2; D gene: NA; J gene: TRBJ1-5; CDR3 protein: CASSSAGTSNQPQHF; CDR3 DNA: TGTGCCAGCAGCTCCGCTGGGACGAGCAATCAGCCCCAGCATTTT
clone size: few; V gene: TRBV29-1; D gene: TRBD1; J gene: TRBJ2-2; CDR3 protein: CSVEEDRDAGELFF; CDR3 DNA: TGCAGCGTTGAAGAGGACAGGGATGCCGGGGAGCTGTTTTTT
clone size: few; V gene: TRBV12-3/TRBV12-4; D gene: NA; J gene: TRBJ2-3; CDR3 protein: CASLPAATDTQYF; CDR3 DNA: TGTGCCAGCCTACCAGCAGCCACAGATACGCAGTATTTT
clone size: many; V gene: TRBV20-1; D gene: NA; J gene: TRBJ2-3; CDR3 protein: CSAKRDSTDTQYF; CDR3 DNA: TGCAGTGCTAAGAGGGACAGCACAGATACGCAGTATTTT
clone size: NA; V gene: TRBV6-5; D gene: NA; J gene: TRBJ1-5; CDR3 protein: CASSSTGQGMDQPQHF; CDR3 DNA: TGTGCCAGCAGTTCTACTGGGCAGGGAATGGACCAGCCCCAGCATTTT
clone size: many; V gene: TRBV7-2; D gene: NA; J gene: TRBJ2-3; CDR3 protein: CASSRGLDSSTDTQYF; CDR3 DNA: TGTGCCAGCAGCCGAGGCCTGGATTCTAGCACAGATACGCAGTATTTT